Included here is one T cell receptor beta chain sequence, with context. These data belong to a study of shared clonotypes between healthy human individuals. Original handling: Filtering differed, since immunoSEQ gave only junction sequences and no quality scores. TCRdb keeps only in-frame clones here, not all; method: immunoSEQ multiplex PCR. That table furnishes V, J and clone size, whereas the DNA furnished D and trimming. The sample has about 1.4 million clones; 96% are singletons. The length of the CDR3 is 18 residues. CDR1 and CDR2 (germline): SGDLS, YYNGEE. The V gene end was trimmed by 0 bases and the J gene end by 4 bases; junction bases not matched to a gene: 14.

The sequenced sample consisted of naive CD4+ T cells sorted from blood. The subset was: CD45RA+ positively selected. The sequence derives from a man aged 30 to 45 in good health. The V and J genes are TRBV9 and TRBJ1-2, with TRBD1 matching over 8 bases. DNA for the CDR3: TGTGCCAGCAGCGTAGGAGTCAGGGGGCGCGGAGCTGGCTATGGCTACACCTTC. Amino acid sequence: CASSVGVRGRGAGYGYTF.